The clone carrying this T cell receptor beta chain was detected ten times or more. Its specificity is not known. The data are from a study of T cells in Graves' hyperthyroidism and ophthalmopathy. Findings and caveats of the study: Ophthalmopathy was separated from stable hyperthyroidism by a 13 V-J model.

The source material, RNA transcripts, was used to amplify TCR beta CDR3 regions. The TCR CDR3 was amplified in a first-round RT-PCR using the HTBI primer set. Via MiXCR, TCRdb re-called the multiplex PCR reads, giving one row per CDR3 protein. Of 250,000 to 400,000 distinct CDR3 sequences listed, roughly 13% are singletons. The CDR3 covers 16 residues. Trimming removed 2 bases from V and 6 bases from J; junction bases left unmatched: 5. CDR1 and CDR2 from the germline V gene are MNHNS and SASEGT. This chain links TRBV6-1 with TRBJ2-1; TRBD2 agrees at 12 bases. The sequenced sample was blood. The sequence was obtained from a woman aged 40 to 50 with Graves' ophthalmopathy. CDR3 nucleotide sequence: TGTGCCAGCAGTGAACGTCTAGCGGGAGGGTTCAATGAGCAGTTCTTC. Protein: CASSERLAGGFNEQFF.